These T cell receptor beta chains were read from a single sample in a study of control samples from healthy donors and cancer patients. Sequenced by immunoSEQ multiplex PCR; TCRdb stores in-frame clones only, minus some. The sample shows around 71,000 clones, more than 70% of them seen only once. Sequenced input: PBMCs. Receptors were obtained from a woman between 45 and 60 years old with head and neck cancer. The CDR3 runs from the conserved cysteine through the conserved F or W. The D gene is left open where the match is weak. Not all rows give a size; the values are once, few, many and, for expanded clones, a class.

v_gene: TRBV12-3/TRBV12-4; d_gene: TRBD2; abundance: once; j_gene: TRBJ2-1; len: 13; CDR3aa: CASRTGGVGEQFF; CDR3nt: TGTGCCAGCCGAACCGGGGGGGTGGGTGAGCAGTTCTTC
v_gene: TRBV4-2; d_gene: TRBD2; abundance: -; j_gene: TRBJ2-3; len: 17; CDR3aa: CASSQGLAGGGTDTQYF; CDR3nt: TGTGCCAGCAGCCAAGGGCTAGCGGGGGGGGGCACAGATACGCAGTATTTT
v_gene: TRBV21-1; d_gene: -; abundance: -; j_gene: TRBJ1-6; len: 14; CDR3aa: CASSKGYGVSPLHF; CDR3nt: TGTGCCAGCAGCAAAGGATATGGGGTTTCACCCCTCCACTTT
v_gene: TRBV28; d_gene: -; abundance: -; j_gene: TRBJ1-2; len: 18; CDR3aa: CASSLLPQGWGISYGYTF; CDR3nt: TGTGCCAGCAGTTTGCTACCCCAGGGGTGGGGGATTAGCTATGGCTACACCTTC
v_gene: TRBV7-6; d_gene: -; abundance: -; j_gene: TRBJ2-2; len: 16; CDR3aa: CASSLGGGGTTGELFF; CDR3nt: TGTGCCAGCAGCTTAGGCGGGGGCGGGACCACCGGGGAGCTGTTTTTT
v_gene: TRBV28; d_gene: TRBD1; abundance: -; j_gene: TRBJ1-2; len: 13; CDR3aa: CASSLTGEHGYTF; CDR3nt: TGTGCCAGCAGTTTGACAGGGGAGCATGGCTACACCTTC
v_gene: TRBV6-5; d_gene: -; abundance: once; j_gene: TRBJ2-7; len: 14; CDR3aa: CASSYSGSTYEQYF; CDR3nt: TGTGCCAGCAGTTACTCGGGCAGTACCTACGAGCAGTACTTC
v_gene: TRBV19; d_gene: -; abundance: -; j_gene: TRBJ1-5; len: 14; CDR3aa: CASSTQGFNQPQHF; CDR3nt: TGTGCCAGTAGTACTCAGGGATTCAATCAGCCCCAGCATTTT
v_gene: TRBV6-5; d_gene: TRBD1; abundance: -; j_gene: TRBJ1-2; len: 12; CDR3aa: CASSYGQGALSF; CDR3nt: TGTGCCAGCAGTTACGGGCAGGGGGCTTTGTCCTTC
v_gene: TRBV5-4; d_gene: TRBD2; abundance: -; j_gene: TRBJ2-6; len: 16; CDR3aa: CASRGGGSSGANVLTF; CDR3nt: TGTGCCAGCAGAGGCGGGGGGAGCTCTGGGGCCAACGTCCTGACTTTC
v_gene: TRBV12-3/TRBV12-4; d_gene: -; abundance: -; j_gene: TRBJ1-3; len: 12; CDR3aa: CASSIQRNTIYF; CDR3nt: TGTGCCAGCAGTATACAGAGAAACACCATATATTTT
v_gene: TRBV11-2; d_gene: -; abundance: few; j_gene: TRBJ2-7; len: 15; CDR3aa: CASSSHRVGSYEQYF; CDR3nt: TGTGCCAGCAGCTCCCACAGGGTAGGCTCTTACGAGCAGTACTTC
v_gene: TRBV6-5; d_gene: TRBD1; abundance: -; j_gene: TRBJ2-2; len: 15; CDR3aa: CASSNKDRASGELFF; CDR3nt: TGTGCCAGCAGTAATAAGGACAGGGCAAGTGGGGAGCTGTTTTTT
v_gene: TRBV18; d_gene: -; abundance: -; j_gene: TRBJ1-6; len: 14; CDR3aa: CASSPPGGNSPLHF; CDR3nt: TGTGCCAGCTCACCACCAGGCGGTAATTCACCCCTCCACTTT
v_gene: TRBV9; d_gene: TRBD1; abundance: -; j_gene: TRBJ1-2; len: 17; CDR3aa: CASSAWTGGAPPYGYTF; CDR3nt: TGTGCCAGCAGCGCCTGGACAGGGGGCGCCCCGCCTTATGGCTACACCTTC
v_gene: TRBV6-5; d_gene: TRBD1; abundance: -; j_gene: TRBJ2-7; len: 15; CDR3aa: CASSFNRDRGYEQYF; CDR3nt: TGTGCCAGCAGTTTCAACCGGGACAGAGGCTACGAGCAGTACTTC
v_gene: TRBV14; d_gene: TRBD1; abundance: -; j_gene: TRBJ1-3; len: 18; CDR3aa: CASSQGPGQGITGNTIYF; CDR3nt: TGTGCCAGCAGCCAAGGACCGGGACAGGGGATCACTGGAAACACCATATATTTT
v_gene: TRBV6-2/TRBV6-3; d_gene: TRBD1; abundance: -; j_gene: TRBJ1-4; len: 14; CDR3aa: CASSKTGGGEKLFF; CDR3nt: TGTGCCAGCAGCAAGACAGGGGGAGGTGAAAAACTGTTTTTT
v_gene: TRBV30; d_gene: -; abundance: -; j_gene: TRBJ2-3; len: 12; CDR3aa: CAWSATGYTQYF; CDR3nt: TGTGCCTGGAGTGCCACAGGGTACACGCAGTATTTT
v_gene: TRBV7-2; d_gene: -; abundance: -; j_gene: TRBJ2-3; len: 14; CDR3aa: CASSFLGGPDTQYF; CDR3nt: TGTGCCAGCAGCTTTCTGGGGGGCCCAGATACGCAGTATTTT
v_gene: TRBV19; d_gene: -; abundance: few; j_gene: TRBJ1-2; len: 13; CDR3aa: CASESGASKGYTF; CDR3nt: TGTGCCAGTGAGTCGGGGGCGTCGAAAGGCTACACCTTC
v_gene: TRBV9; d_gene: -; abundance: -; j_gene: TRBJ1-3; len: 13; CDR3aa: CASSGPLGNTIYF; CDR3nt: TGTGCCTCTTCGGGACCACTCGGAAACACCATATATTTT